This TCR beta chain was obtained from a study of T cell responses to AZD1222 COVID-19 vaccine. Study in general: Researchers grouped second doses given at about 4 or about 12 weeks into one pool.

The protocol was immunoSEQ multiplex PCR, while the TCRdb copy is restricted to in-frame clones and leaves out a portion. Of around 100,000 clones in the sample, about nine tenths were seen once. Points from the study as a whole: CD4 TCRs covered the whole spike, strongest at regions 160-218 and 743-854. Targeting of unmutated variant regions was reportedly seen in nearly half of spike-specific TCRs. Seropositive at baseline were only five or six AZD1222 recipients.

A remark on this clone: Antigen specificity is unknown.

Trimming removed 3 bases from V and 6 bases from J; junction bases left unmatched: 19. This CDR3 contains 18 residues. CDR1 and CDR2 (germline): SGHRS, YFSETQ. The sample here was peripheral blood, taken on day 0 of AZD1222 vaccination. The gene calls are TRBV5-1 and TRBJ1-1; 8 positions agree with TRBD1. The clonotype comes from an adult in good health. The CDR3 loop is CASSSAGTGRPFPAEAFF. In DNA form, the CDR3 reads TGCGCCAGCAGCTCAGCCGGGACAGGTCGCCCATTTCCGGCTGAAGCTTTCTTT.